The 13 T cell receptor beta chains below come from one sample, sequenced in a study of early T cells in non-severe SARS-CoV-2 infection (TCRdb year 2021). Library preparation employed 5' RACE. TCRdb shows the sequencer as NextSeq 500. The public reads were reanalyzed by TCRdb: fastp trimming at Q25, MiXCR alignment, in-frame beta chains only. All rows with the same CDR3 protein become a single entry with the most common DNA and genes. This sample gives about 66,000 distinct CDR3 sequences in total; around 14% of them show up just once. Roughly 8.3% of the sample is held by the ten biggest clonotypes. Sequenced sample: whole blood. All receptors come from an adult who was a healthcare worker with PCR-confirmed SARS-CoV-2 infection or an uninfected control (not recorded which).

This clonotype has only a few counts. The chain couples TRBV28 to TRBJ1-4; 7 positions match TRBD1. CDR1 and CDR2 (germline): MDHEN, SYDVKM. The CDR3 is made up of 16 amino acids. The ends lost 3 bases at V and 1 base at J; junction bases unmatched: 5. CDR3 nucleotides: TGTGCCAGCAGTTTCCTCACAGGGGTAACTAATGAAAAACTGTTTTTT. Its translation: CASSFLTGVTNEKLFF.

This clonotype was seen more than once but under ten times. The chain is built from TRBV28 and TRBJ2-7, with D perhaps TRBD1 (6 bases). The CDR3 spans 13 residues. V was clipped by 6 bases and J by 2 bases, with 11 bases between them. Germline-derived CDR1 and CDR2 are MDHEN and SYDVKM. The DNA of the CDR3 is TGTGCCAGCAGGAAGGGGGTAACCTACGAGCAGTACTTC. The encoded protein is CASRKGVTYEQYF.

In this sample, this clonotype turned up a few times. The chain recombines TRBV20-1 with TRBJ2-7, with TRBD2 matching over 15 bases. With 3 bases clipped from V and 6 bases from J, the junction kept 6 bases outside the gene matches. In germline, CDR1 is DFQATT, CDR2 SNEGSKA (reference sequence). CDR3 length: 15 amino acids. The CDR3 protein is CSASGLGLAGGEQYF. The CDR3 region has the DNA TGCAGTGCTAGTGGTTTGGGACTAGCGGGAGGCGAGCAGTACTTC.

This clonotype showed up just a few times. The V call is TRBV5-1, the J call TRBJ2-1, with D possibly being TRBD1 (5 bases). CDR3 length: 14 residues. The ends were cut back, 4 bases at V and 8 bases at J, with 16 bases in the middle. Germline V gives CDR1 SGHRS, CDR2 YFSETQ. Written as DNA, the CDR3 is TGCGCCAGCAGCAGGTTAGGGGCCTGGGATGAGCAGTTCTTC. Translation: CASSRLGAWDEQFF.

This clonotype was counted only a few times. V is TRBV9 and J is TRBJ1-3; D is unclear. The CDR3 totals 16 residues. Trimming stripped 0 bases from V and 0 bases from J, with 10 bases between. Germline V gene sequence: CDR1 SGDLS, CDR2 YYNGEE. The CDR3 protein is CASSVETAPSGNTIYF. In DNA form, the CDR3 reads TGTGCCAGCAGCGTAGAAACGGCTCCCTCTGGAAACACCATATATTTT. The complete variable domain, with remaining parts taken from reference TRBV9 and TRBJ1-3, reads DSGVTQTPKHLITATGQRVTLRCSPRSGDLSVYWYQQSLDQGLQFLIQYYNGEERAKGNILERFSAQQFPDLHSELNLSSLELGDSALYFCASSVETAPSGNTIYFGEGSWLTVV.

This clonotype was counted a few times. CDR3 residues: CASSQLGTYEQYF. CDR3 nucleotide sequence: TGCGCCAGCAGCCAACTAGGAACCTACGAGCAGTACTTC. V is TRBV4-3 and J is TRBJ2-7; D not resolved. V lost 2 bases, J lost 2 bases, and 7 bases lay in between. CDR3 length: 13 amino acids. Germline assignment: CDR1 LGHNA and CDR2 YSLEER.

In its sample, this clonotype was seen many times. This sequence joins TRBV2 and TRBJ1-1; possible D gene TRBD1, 5 bases. Trimming took 3 bases from V and 8 from J, leaving 19 bases between them. Germline assignment: CDR1 SNHLY and CDR2 FYNNEI. This CDR3 region has 15 residues. The CDR3 bases are TGTGCCAGCAGTGATTTTCGGGGGAGGATGACGGAAGCTTTCTTT. Translation: CASSDFRGRMTEAFF.

The table lists this clonotype with a few counts. J is TRBJ2-1 and V is TRBV6-5; the match to TRBD2 covers 8 bases. The CDR3 sequence is 13 residues long. The junction had 5 bases not matched to a gene; V was cut back by 3 bases and J by 10 bases. The germline gives CDR1 MNHEY, CDR2 SVGAGI. The CDR3: CASSYTTSGEQFF. The CDR3 region has the DNA TGTGCCAGCAGTTATACCACTAGCGGAGAGCAGTTCTTC.

This clonotype was detected ten times or more. The V gene is TRBV10-1, the J gene TRBJ2-3; D not resolved. CDR1 is WNHNN, CDR2 SYGVQD, per germline (reference sequence). With 6 bases removed from V and 0 bases from J, the gap between germline ends came to 10 bases. The CDR3 totals 14 residues. DNA of the CDR3: TGCGCCAGCAGCCCTGGTGGGAGCACAGATACGCAGTATTTT. Protein sequence: CASSPGGSTDTQYF.

The V call is TRBV28, the J call TRBJ2-1; 9 positions agree with TRBD2. V shed 2 bases, J shed 4 bases, and the junction held 3 bases outside the gene matches. CDR1 and CDR2 (germline): MDHEN, SYDVKM. CDR3 length equals 15 residues. CDR3 region: CASSLLAGTYNEQFF. The CDR3 DNA sequence: TGTGCCAGCAGTTTACTAGCGGGGACTTACAATGAGCAGTTCTTC. Filled out from reference TRBV28 and TRBJ2-1, the complete variable domain reads DVKVTQSSRYLVKRTGEKVFLECVQDMDHENMFWYRQDPGLGLRLIYFSYDVKMKEKGDIPEGYSVSREKKERFSLILESASTNQTSMYLCASSLLAGTYNEQFFGPGTRLTVL.

A word on this clonotype: This CDR3 fails to terminate in the conserved phenylalanine or tryptophan, so it likely reflects a read error. This chain uses TRBV20-1 with TRBJ1-1; D possibly corresponds to TRBD1 (6 bases). Trimming removed 3 bases from V and 1 base from J, with 15 bases in between. CDR1 DFQATT and CDR2 SNEGSKA come from the germline V gene (reference sequence). This CDR3 is 15 amino acids long. CDR3 region: CSASPMSGANTEAFS. As DNA, the CDR3 is TGCAGTGCTAGTCCTATGTCAGGGGCGAACACTGAAGCTTTCTCT.

In this sample, this clonotype turned up many times. The chain joins TRBV5-6 to TRBJ1-6; possible D gene TRBD1, 5 bases. CDR3 length equals 15 residues. Germline V gene lookup returns CDR1 SGHDT and CDR2 YYEEEE. The V end was cut by 5 bases, the J end by 7 bases, with 16 bases between. The CDR3 coding sequence is TGTGCCAGCAGTGCAGGGAACTCGTTCAATTCACCCCTCCACTTT. Translated, it gives CASSAGNSFNSPLHF. Complete variable domain (other parts from reference TRBV5-6 and TRBJ1-6): DAGVTQSPTHLIKTRGQQVTLRCSPKSGHDTVSWYQQALGQGPQFIFQYYEEEERQRGNFPDRFSGHQFPNYSSELNVNALLLGDSALYLCASSAGNSFNSPLHFGNGTRLTVT.

In its sample, this clonotype was seen many times. The chain uses TRBV29-1 and TRBJ2-4, with D perhaps given as TRBD1 or TRBD2 (5 bases each). Trimming took off 3 bases at V and 7 bases at J, with 7 bases between the two ends. The CDR3 has 11 amino acids. CDR1 is SQVTM, CDR2 ANQGSEA, per germline. The CDR3 sequence is CSVDRENIQYF. CDR3 coding DNA: TGCAGCGTTGACAGGGAGAACATTCAGTACTTC.